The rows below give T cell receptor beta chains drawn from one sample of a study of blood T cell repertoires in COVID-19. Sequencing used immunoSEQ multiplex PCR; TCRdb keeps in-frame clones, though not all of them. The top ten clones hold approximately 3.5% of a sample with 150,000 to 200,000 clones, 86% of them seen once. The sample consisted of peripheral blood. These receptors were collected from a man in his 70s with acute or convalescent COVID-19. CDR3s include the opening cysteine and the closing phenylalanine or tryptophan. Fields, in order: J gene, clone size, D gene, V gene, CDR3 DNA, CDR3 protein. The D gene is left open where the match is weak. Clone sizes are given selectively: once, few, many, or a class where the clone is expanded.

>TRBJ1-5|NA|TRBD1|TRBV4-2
TGTGCCAGCAGCCAATCGGACAGGGTTGGTCAGCCCCAGCATTTT
CASSQSDRVGQPQHF
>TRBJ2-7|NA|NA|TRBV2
TGTGCCAGCAGTGAAGTAAGGGGGGGGGACACCCACGAGCAGTACTTC
CASSEVRGGDTHEQYF
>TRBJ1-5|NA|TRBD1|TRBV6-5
TGTGCCAGCATCCAGGGGGGCAGGGGGAATCAGCCCCAGCATTTT
CASIQGGRGNQPQHF
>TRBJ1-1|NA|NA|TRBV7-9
TGTGCCAGCAGCTTCGGGACTTCCGAAGCTTTCTTT
CASSFGTSEAFF
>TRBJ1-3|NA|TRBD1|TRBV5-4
TGTGCCAGCAGCTTGGAAGCAGGGGGCACTGGAAACACCATATATTTT
CASSLEAGGTGNTIYF
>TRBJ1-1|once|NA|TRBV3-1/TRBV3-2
TGTGCCAGCAGCCAACTTACATCGCAGATCGCTTTCTTT
CASSQLTSQIAFF
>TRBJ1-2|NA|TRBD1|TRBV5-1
TGCGCCAGCAGCTTGGCCAGGGGACAGGGTGCCTATGGCTACACCTTC
CASSLARGQGAYGYTF
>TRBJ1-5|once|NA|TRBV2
TGTGCCAGCAGTTCGACAGGTAAAGATTACGAGCCCCAGCATTTT
CASSSTGKDYEPQHF
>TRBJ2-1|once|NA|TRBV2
TGTGCCAGCCCCCTGAACAGGGATGGAGATCAGTTCTTC
CASPLNRDGDQFF
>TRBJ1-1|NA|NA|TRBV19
TGTGCCAGTAGTAGGCCGGGACACAGTGAAGCTTTCTTT
CASSRPGHSEAFF
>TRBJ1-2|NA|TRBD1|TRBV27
TGTGCCAGCAGTTTCGGGCGACAGGGGAGGGCCTATGGCTACACCTTC
CASSFGRQGRAYGYTF
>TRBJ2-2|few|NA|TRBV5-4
TGTGCCAGCAGCCTCGACTTTGCCGGGGAGCTGTTTTTT
CASSLDFAGELFF
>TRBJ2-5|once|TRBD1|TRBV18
TGTGCCAGCTCACCAGGGACAGGAGGGACCCAGTACTTC
CASSPGTGGTQYF
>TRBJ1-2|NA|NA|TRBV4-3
TGCGCCAGCAGCCAAGATACAGGGATATATGGCTACACCTTC
CASSQDTGIYGYTF
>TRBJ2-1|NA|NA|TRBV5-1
TGCGCCAGCAGCTTAGCCGGGAATGAGCAGTTCTTC
CASSLAGNEQFF
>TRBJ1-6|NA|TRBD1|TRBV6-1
TGTGCCAGCAGTGAAGCAGGCAGGGGGCTGAGGAATTCACCCCTCCACTTT
CASSEAGRGLRNSPLHF
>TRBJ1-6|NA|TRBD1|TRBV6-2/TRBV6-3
TGTGCCAGCAGTTACTCGACAGGGTACAATTCACCCCTCCACTTT
CASSYSTGYNSPLHF
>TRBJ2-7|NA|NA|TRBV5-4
TGTGCCAGCAGCATCGGAGGTGGTCGCGAGCAGTACTTC
CASSIGGGREQYF
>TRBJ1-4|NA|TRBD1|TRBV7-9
TGTGCCAGCAGCGACGGACAGGGGGGGAATGAAAAACTGTTTTTT
CASSDGQGGNEKLFF
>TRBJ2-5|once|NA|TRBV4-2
TGTGCCAGCAGCCAAAGGGGTATACAAGAGACCCAGTACTTC
CASSQRGIQETQYF
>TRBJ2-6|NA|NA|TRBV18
TGTGCCAGCTCACCACGGACAAACTCTGGGGCCAACGTCCTGACTTTC
CASSPRTNSGANVLTF
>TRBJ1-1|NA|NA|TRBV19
TGTGCCAGTACCCGGACAGAAAACACTGAAGCTTTCTTT
CASTRTENTEAFF
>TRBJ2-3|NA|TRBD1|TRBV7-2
TGTGCCAGCAGCTCACAGGGGGATGGGACAGATACGCAGTATTTT
CASSSQGDGTDTQYF
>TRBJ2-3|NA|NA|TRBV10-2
TGCGCCAGCAGCCCGAGCGGGGATACGCAGTATTTT
CASSPSGDTQYF
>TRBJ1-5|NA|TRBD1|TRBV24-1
TGTGCCACCTTCTCCCCGAGACAGGGTTGGGGTTACAATCAGCCCCAGCATTTT
CATFSPRQGWGYNQPQHF
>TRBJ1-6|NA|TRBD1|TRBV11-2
TGTGCCAGCAGCAATGGGCTTGACAGGGTGGGATCCCTCCACTTT
CASSNGLDRVGSLHF